This T cell receptor (beta chain) is from a study of T-cell memory formation after mild COVID-19. For the study at large: TCR clusters showed largely donor specificity. Points from the study as a whole: What remained unconfirmed was the SARS-CoV-2 specificity of second-wave clones peaking on day 37. A second wave expanding day 15 to 37 was CD4+-biased; contracting clones were balanced.

V gave up 4 bases and J gave up 3 bases; unmatched junction bases: 7. The CDR3 is 16 residues long. Per the germline V gene, CDR1 is SGHRS and CDR2 is YFSETQ. This clonotype showed up just a few times. Its antigen is undetermined. A 5'RACE reaction primed in the constant segment made cDNA libraries of TCR alpha and TCR beta, and these carried sample barcodes and UMIs. TCRdb reprocessed the 5' RACE reads via MiXCR and lists one record per CDR3 protein. The sample shows about 360,000 distinct CDR3 sequences, 13% of them seen only once. The chain is built from TRBV5-1 and TRBJ2-3; 11 positions agree with TRBD2. Sequencing used PBMCs or a T cell subset sorted from them (not recorded which). This sequence was found in a man younger than 35 who had mild COVID-19 (a few samples of this study predate the infection). Cell type and time point are not known. The CDR3 sequence is CASSMLAGGSTDTQYF. In DNA, the CDR3 is TGCGCCAGCAGCATGCTAGCGGGGGGATCAACAGATACGCAGTATTTT. Based on the CDR3 plus reference TRBV5-1 and TRBJ2-3, the full variable domain is KAGVTQTPRYLIKTRGQQVTLSCSPISGHRSVSWYQQTPGQGLQFLFEYFSETQRNKGNFPGRFSGRQFSNSRSEMNVSTLELGDSALYLCASSMLAGGSTDTQYFGPGTRLTVL.